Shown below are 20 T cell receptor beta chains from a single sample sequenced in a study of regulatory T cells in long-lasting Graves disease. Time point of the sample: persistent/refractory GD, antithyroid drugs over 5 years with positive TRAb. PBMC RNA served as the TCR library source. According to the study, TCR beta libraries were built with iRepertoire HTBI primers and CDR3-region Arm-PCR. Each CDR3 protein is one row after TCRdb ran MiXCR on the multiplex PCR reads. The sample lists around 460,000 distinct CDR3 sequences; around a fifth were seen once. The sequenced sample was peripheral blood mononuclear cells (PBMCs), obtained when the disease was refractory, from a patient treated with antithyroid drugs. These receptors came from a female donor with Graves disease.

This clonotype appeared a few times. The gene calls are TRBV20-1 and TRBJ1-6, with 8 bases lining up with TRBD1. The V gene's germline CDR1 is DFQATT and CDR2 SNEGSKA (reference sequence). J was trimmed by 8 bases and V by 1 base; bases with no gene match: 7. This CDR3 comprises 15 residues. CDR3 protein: CSARVAGGRDSPLHF. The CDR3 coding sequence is TGCAGTGCTAGAGTGGCAGGGGGCAGGGATTCACCCCTCCACTTT.

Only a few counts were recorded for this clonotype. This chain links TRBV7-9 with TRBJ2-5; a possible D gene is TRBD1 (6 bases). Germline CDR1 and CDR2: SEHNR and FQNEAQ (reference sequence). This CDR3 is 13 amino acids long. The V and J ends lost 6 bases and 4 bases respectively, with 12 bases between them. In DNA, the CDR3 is TGTGCCAGCAGTGGATGGGGGCTAGAGACCCAGTACTTC. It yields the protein CASSGWGLETQYF.

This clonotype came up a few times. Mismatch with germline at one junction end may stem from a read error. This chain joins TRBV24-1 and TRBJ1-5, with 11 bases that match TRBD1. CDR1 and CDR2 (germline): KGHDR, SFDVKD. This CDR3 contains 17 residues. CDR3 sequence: CATSAIPGQGEEQPQHF. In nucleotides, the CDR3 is TGTGCCACGAGTGCCATCCCGGGACAGGGGGAAGAACAGCCCCAGCATTTT.

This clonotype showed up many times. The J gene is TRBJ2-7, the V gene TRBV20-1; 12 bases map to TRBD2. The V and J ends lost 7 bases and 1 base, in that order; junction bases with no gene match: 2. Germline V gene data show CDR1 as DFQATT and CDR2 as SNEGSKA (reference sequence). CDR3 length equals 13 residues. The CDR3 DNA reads TGCAGTGGGACTAGCGGGACTTCCTACGAGCAGTACTTC. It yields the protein CSGTSGTSYEQYF.

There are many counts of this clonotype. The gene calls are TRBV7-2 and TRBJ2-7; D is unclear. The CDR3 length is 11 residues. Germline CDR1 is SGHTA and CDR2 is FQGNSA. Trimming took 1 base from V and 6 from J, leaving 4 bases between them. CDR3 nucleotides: TGTGCCAGCAGCTTAGTACGCGAGCAGTACTTC. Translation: CASSLVREQYF. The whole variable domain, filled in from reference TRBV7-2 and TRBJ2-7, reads GAGVSQSPSNKVTEKGKDVELRCDPISGHTALYWYRQSLGQGLEFLIYFQGNSAPDKSGLPSDRFSAERTGGSVSTLTIQRTQQEDSAVYLCASSLVREQYFGPGTRLTVT.

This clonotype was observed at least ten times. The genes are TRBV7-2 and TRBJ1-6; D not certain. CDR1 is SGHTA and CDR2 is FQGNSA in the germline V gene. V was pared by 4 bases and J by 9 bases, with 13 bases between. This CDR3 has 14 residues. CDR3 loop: CASSSNDSGSPLHF. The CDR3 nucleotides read TGTGCCAGCAGCTCCAACGATTCGGGTTCACCCCTCCACTTT.

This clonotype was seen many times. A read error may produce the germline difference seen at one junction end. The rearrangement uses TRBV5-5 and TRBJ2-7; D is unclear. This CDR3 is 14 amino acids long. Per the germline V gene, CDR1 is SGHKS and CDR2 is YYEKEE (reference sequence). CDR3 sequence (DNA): TGCGCCAGCAGCCCCGACATAATCGCCCGCGAGCAGTACTTC. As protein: CASSPDIIAREQYF.

The CDR3 sequence: CASSYLQMPTNEKLFF. CDR3 nucleotide sequence: TGTGCCAGCAGTTACCTCCAGATGCCAACTAATGAAAAACTGTTTTTT. V is TRBV12-3 or TRBV12-4 and J is TRBJ1-4; D not certain. V was cut by 4 bases and J by 0 bases, with 12 bases left in between. The CDR3 contains 16 residues.

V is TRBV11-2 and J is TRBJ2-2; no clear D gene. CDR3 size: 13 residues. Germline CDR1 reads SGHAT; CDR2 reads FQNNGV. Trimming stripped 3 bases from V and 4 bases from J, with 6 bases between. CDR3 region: CASSLGFTGELFF. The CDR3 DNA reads TGTGCCAGCAGCTTGGGCTTCACCGGGGAGCTGTTTTTT.

The CDR3 region has the DNA TGTGCCAGCAGCGCCCGACTAGCCACAGGCGGGGAGCTGTTTTTT. Translating gives CASSARLATGGELFF. The chain carries TRBV12-3 or TRBV12-4 and TRBJ2-2, with 7 bases lining up with TRBD2. The CDR3 extends over 15 amino acids. V lost 6 bases, J lost 7 bases, and 11 bases stayed unmatched.

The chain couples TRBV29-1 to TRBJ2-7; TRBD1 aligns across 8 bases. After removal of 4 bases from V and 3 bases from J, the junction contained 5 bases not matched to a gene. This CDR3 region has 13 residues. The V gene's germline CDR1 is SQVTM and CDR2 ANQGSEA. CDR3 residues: CSVGQGSFYEQYF. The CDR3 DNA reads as TGCAGCGTTGGACAGGGGAGCTTCTACGAGCAGTACTTC.

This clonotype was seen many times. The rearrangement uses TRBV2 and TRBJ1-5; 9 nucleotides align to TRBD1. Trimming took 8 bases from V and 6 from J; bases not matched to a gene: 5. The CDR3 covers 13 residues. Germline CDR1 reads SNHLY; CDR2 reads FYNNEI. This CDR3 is CASRDRAGQPQHF. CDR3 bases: TGTGCCAGCCGGGACAGGGCGGGTCAGCCCCAGCATTTT.

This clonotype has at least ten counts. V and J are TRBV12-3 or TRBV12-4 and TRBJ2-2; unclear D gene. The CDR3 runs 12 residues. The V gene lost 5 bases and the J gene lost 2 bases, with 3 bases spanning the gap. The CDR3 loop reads CASSVNTGELFF. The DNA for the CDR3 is TGTGCCAGCAGTGTTAACACCGGGGAGCTGTTTTTT.

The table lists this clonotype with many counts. This CDR3 reads CASSPSTGPYGYTF. The CDR3 coding sequence is TGTGCCAGCAGTCCCTCGACAGGTCCTTATGGCTACACCTTC. The chain employs TRBV7-2 and TRBJ1-2, with D maybe TRBD1 (6 bases). Germline CDR1 is SGHTA and CDR2 is FQGNSA. V was cut by 6 bases and J by 5 bases, with 16 bases left in between. This CDR3 contains 14 residues.

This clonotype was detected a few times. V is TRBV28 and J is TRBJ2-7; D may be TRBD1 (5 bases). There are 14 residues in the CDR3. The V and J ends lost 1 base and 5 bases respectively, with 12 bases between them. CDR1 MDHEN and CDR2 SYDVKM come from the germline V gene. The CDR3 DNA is TGTGCCAGCAGTTTATTTGGGGCGGTCCACGAGCAGTACTTC. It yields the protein CASSLFGAVHEQYF.

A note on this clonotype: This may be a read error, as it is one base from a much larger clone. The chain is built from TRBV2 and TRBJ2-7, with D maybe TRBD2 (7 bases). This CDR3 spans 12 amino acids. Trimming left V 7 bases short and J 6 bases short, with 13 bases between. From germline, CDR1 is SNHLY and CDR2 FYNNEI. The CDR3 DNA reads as TGTGCCAGCATCCGGGGGGCGGGCGAGCAGTACTTC. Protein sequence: CASIRGAGEQYF.

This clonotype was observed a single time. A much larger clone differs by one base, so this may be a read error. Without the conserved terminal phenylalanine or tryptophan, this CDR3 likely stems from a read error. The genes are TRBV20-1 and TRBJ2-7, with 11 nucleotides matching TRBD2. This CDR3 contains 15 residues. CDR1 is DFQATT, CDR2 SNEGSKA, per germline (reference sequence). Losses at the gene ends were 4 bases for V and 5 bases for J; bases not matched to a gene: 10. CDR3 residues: CSATHRLAGWDEQYL. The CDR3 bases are TGCAGTGCTACCCACCGACTAGCGGGGTGGGACGAGCAGTACCTC.

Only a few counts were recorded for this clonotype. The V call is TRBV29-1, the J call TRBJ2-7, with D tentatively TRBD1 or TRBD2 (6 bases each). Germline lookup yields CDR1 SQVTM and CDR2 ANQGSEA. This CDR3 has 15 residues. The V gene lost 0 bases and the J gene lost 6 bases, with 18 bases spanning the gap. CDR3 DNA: TGCAGCGTTGAAGAAAGGATGGCATGGGGGGCCGAGCAGTACTTC. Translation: CSVEERMAWGAEQYF.

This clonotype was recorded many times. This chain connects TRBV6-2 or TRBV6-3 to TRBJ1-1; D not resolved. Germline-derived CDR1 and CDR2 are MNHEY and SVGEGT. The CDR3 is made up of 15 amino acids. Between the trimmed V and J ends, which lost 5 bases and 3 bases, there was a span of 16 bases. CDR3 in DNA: TGTGCCAGCAGTACCCGGGGAGGGAGGTACACTGAAGCTTTCTTT. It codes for CASSTRGGRYTEAFF.

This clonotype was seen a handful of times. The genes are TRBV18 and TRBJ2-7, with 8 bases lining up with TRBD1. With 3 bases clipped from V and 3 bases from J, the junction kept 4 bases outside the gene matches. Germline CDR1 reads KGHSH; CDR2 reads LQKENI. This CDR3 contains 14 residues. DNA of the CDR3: TGTGCCAGCTCACCCGGACAGGGAAACTACGAGCAGTACTTC. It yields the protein CASSPGQGNYEQYF.